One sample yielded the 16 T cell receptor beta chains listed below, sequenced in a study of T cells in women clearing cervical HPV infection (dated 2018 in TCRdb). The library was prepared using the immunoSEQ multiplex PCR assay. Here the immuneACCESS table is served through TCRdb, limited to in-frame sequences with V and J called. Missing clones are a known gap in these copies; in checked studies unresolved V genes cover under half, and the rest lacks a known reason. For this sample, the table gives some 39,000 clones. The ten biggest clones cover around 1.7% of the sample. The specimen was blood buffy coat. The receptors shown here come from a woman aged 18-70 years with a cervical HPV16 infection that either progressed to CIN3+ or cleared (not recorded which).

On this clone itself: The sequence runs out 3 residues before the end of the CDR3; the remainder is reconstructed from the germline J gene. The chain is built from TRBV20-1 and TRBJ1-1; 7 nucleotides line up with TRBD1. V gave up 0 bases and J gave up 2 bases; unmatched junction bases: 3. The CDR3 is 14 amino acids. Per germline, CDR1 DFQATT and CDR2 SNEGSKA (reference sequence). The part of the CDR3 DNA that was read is TGCAGTGCTAGAGATGGGACAGTTAACACTGAA. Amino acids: CSARDGTVNTE. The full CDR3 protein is CSARDGTVNTEAFF.

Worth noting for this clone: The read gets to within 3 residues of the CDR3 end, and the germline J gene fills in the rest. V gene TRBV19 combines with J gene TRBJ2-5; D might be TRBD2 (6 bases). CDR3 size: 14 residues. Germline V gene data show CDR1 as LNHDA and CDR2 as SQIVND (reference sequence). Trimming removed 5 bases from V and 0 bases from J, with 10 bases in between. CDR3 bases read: TGTGCCAGTAGTTCGGGACTCCACCAAGAGACC. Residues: CASSSGLHQET. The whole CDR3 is CASSSGLHQETQYF.

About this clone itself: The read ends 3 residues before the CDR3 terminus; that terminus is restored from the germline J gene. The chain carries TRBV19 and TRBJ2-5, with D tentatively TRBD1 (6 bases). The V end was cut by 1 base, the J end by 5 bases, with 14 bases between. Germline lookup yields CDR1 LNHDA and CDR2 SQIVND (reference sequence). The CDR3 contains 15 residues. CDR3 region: CASSIALTGKETQYF. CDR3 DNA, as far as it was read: TGTGCCAGTAGTATAGCCCTAACAGGGAAGGAGACC.

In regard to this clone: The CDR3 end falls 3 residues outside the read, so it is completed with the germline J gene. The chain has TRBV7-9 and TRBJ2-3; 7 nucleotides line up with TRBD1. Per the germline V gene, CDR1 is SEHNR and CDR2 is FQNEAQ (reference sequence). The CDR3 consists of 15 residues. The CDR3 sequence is CASSLSGTEVQPQYF. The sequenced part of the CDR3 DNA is TGTGCCAGCAGTCTTTCCGGGACAGAAGTTCAGCCG.

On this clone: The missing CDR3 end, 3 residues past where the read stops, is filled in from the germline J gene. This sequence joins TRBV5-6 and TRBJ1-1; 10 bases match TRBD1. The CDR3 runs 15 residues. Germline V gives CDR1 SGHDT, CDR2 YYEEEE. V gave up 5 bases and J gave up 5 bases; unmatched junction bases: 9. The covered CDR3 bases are TGTGCCAGCAGTGGGACAGGGGCGGGTGAAACTGAA. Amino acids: CASSGTGAGETE. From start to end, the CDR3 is CASSGTGAGETEAFF.

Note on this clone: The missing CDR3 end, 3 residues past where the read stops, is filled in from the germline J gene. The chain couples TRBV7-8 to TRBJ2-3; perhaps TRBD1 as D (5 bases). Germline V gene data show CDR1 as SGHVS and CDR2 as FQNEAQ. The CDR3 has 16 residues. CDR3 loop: CASSWLQGSGNQPQYF. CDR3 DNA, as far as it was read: TGTGCCAGCAGCTGGCTCCAGGGATCGGGCAATCAGCCG.

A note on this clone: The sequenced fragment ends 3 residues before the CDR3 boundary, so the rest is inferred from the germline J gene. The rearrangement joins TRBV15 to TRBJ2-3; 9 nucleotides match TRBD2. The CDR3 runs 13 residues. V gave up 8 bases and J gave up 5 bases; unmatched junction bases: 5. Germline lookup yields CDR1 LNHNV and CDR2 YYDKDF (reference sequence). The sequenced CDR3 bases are TGTGCCACCGCGGCGGGGGGGCGAGATACG. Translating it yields CATAAGGRDT. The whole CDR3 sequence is CATAAGGRDTQYF.

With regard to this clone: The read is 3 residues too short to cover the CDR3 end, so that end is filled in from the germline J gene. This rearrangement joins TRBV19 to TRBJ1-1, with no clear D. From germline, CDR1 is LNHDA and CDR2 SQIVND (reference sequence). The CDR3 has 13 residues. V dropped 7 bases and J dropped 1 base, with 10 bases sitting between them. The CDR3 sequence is CASKGGGNTEAFF. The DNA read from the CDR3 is TGTGCCAGTAAGGGTGGAGGGAACACTGAA.

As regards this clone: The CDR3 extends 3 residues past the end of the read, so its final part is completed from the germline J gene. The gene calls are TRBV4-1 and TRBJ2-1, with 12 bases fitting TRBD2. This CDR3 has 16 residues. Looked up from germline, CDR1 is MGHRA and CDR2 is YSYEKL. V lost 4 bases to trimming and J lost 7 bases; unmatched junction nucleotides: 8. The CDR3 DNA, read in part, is TGCGCCAGCAGCCGTTTACTAGCGGGGGGTAGTAATGAG. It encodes CASSRLLAGGSNE. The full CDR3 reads CASSRLLAGGSNEQFF.

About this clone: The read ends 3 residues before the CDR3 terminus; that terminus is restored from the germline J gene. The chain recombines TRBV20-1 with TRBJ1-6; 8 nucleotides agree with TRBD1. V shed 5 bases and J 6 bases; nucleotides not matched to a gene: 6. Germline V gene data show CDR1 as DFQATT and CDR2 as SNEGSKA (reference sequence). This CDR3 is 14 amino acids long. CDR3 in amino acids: CSAPTGDINSPLHF. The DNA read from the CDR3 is TGCAGTGCTCCGACAGGGGACATTAATTCACCC.

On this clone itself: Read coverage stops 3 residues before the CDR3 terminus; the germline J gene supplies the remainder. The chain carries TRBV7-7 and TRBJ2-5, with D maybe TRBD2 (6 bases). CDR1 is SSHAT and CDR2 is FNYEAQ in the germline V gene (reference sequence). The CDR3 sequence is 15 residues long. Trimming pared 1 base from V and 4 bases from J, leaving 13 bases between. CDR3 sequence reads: CASSLGGGIGETQYF. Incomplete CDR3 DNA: TGTGCCAGCAGCTTAGGTGGGGGGATCGGAGAGACC.

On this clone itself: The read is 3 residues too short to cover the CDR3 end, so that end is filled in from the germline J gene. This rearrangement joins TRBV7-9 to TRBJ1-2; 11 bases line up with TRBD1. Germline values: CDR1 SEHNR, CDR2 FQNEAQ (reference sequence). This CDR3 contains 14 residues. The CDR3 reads CASSSGQGAHDYTF. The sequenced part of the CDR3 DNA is TGTGCCAGCAGCTCCGGACAGGGGGCCCACGAC. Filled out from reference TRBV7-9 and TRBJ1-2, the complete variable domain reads DTGVSQNPRHKITKRGQNVTFRCDPISEHNRLYWYRQTLGQGPEFLTYFQNEAQLEKSRLLSDRFSAERPKGSFSTLEIQRTEQGDSAMYLCASSSGQGAHDYTFGSGTRLTVV.

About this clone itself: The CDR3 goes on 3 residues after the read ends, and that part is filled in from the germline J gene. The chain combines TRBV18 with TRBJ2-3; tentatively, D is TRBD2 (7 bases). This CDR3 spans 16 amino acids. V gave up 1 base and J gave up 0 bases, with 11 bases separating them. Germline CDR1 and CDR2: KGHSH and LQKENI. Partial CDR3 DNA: TGTGCCAGCTCACCACTAGGGGGGGAGAGCACAGATACG. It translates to CASSPLGGESTDT. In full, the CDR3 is CASSPLGGESTDTQYF.

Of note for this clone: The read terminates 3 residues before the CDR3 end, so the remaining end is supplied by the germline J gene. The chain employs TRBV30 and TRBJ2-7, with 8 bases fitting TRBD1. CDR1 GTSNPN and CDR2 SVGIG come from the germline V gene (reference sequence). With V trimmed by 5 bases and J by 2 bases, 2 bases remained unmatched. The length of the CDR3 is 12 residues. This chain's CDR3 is CAWAGGTYEQYF. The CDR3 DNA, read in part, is TGTGCCTGGGCAGGGGGCACCTACGAG.

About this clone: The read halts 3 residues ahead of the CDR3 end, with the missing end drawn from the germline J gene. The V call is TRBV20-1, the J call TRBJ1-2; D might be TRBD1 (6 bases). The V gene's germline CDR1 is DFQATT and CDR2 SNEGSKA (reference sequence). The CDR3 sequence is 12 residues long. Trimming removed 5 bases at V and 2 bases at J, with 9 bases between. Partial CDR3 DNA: TGCAGTGCTGCACAGGGAAACTATGGC. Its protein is CSAAQGNYG. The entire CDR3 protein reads CSAAQGNYGYTF.

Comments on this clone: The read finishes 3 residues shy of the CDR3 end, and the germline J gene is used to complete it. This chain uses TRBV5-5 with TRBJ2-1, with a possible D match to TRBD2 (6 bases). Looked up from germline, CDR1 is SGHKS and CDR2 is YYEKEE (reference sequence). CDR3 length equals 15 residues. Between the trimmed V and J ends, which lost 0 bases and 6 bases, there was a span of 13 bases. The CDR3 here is CASSLEGGVANEQFF. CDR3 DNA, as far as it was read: TGTGCCAGCAGCTTGGAAGGAGGGGTAGCCAATGAG.